A selection of T cell receptor beta chains follows, all from one sample in a study of blood T cells in healthy people across ages. Each CDR3 protein is one row after TCRdb ran MiXCR on the 5' RACE reads. The table shows approximately 1.5 million distinct CDR3 sequences, with 40% to 45% occurring only once. The sample comprised blood. Receptors were obtained from a woman aged 18 to 35 in good health. CDR3s include the opening cysteine and the closing phenylalanine or tryptophan. Each record gives: clone size, D gene, V gene, J gene, CDR3 protein, CDR3 DNA. The D gene is left open where the match is weak. Some rows have no size entry. The others give once, few or many, or a class for an expanded clone.

size: many; D: NA; V: TRBV20-1; J: TRBJ2-7; CDR3: CSAQKGGSSNEQYF; DNA: TGCAGTGCTCAAAAGGGTGGGAGTTCCAACGAGCAGTACTTC
size: NA; D: NA; V: TRBV6-2/TRBV6-3; J: TRBJ2-3; CDR3: CASRLFWSAASTDTQYF; DNA: TGTGCCAGCAGGCTTTTTTGGAGCGCCGCTAGCACAGATACGCAGTATTTT
size: NA; D: NA; V: TRBV6-5; J: TRBJ1-2; CDR3: CASSRTTVRGHTF; DNA: TGTGCCAGCAGCCGGACGACGGTTCGTGGCCACACCTTC
size: many; D: NA; V: TRBV6-2/TRBV6-3; J: TRBJ2-3; CDR3: CASSYLSDTQYF; DNA: TGTGCCAGCAGTTACCTCTCGGATACGCAGTATTTT
size: NA; D: TRBD1; V: TRBV4-1; J: TRBJ2-7; CDR3: CASSQARTGDAYEQYF; DNA: TGCGCCAGCAGCCAAGCCCGGACAGGGGATGCCTACGAGCAGTACTTC
size: many; D: TRBD1; V: TRBV6-5; J: TRBJ2-7; CDR3: CASSYDRDYEQYF; DNA: TGTGCCAGCAGTTACGACAGGGACTACGAGCAGTACTTC
size: NA; D: TRBD1; V: TRBV19; J: TRBJ2-1; CDR3: CASSIETGGDNEQFF; DNA: TGTGCCAGTAGTATAGAGACAGGGGGAGACAATGAGCAGTTCTTC
size: few; D: TRBD1; V: TRBV7-2; J: TRBJ1-2; CDR3: CASSPGGGRSLNGYTF; DNA: TGTGCCAGCAGCCCTGGAGGGGGCCGGAGCCTTAATGGCTACACCTTC
size: few; D: NA; V: TRBV2; J: TRBJ1-1; CDR3: CASSVGRTEAFF; DNA: TGTGCCAGCAGTGTAGGGCGAACTGAAGCTTTCTTT
size: NA; D: TRBD2; V: TRBV20-1; J: TRBJ2-1; CDR3: CSARDTVRTSAYNEQFF; DNA: TGCAGTGCTAGAGACACGGTTAGGACTAGCGCATACAATGAGCAGTTCTTC
size: few; D: NA; V: TRBV20-1; J: TRBJ2-3; CDR3: CSASLPYGLSTDTQYF; DNA: TGCAGTGCTAGCCTTCCATACGGTCTTAGCACAGATACGCAGTATTTT
size: NA; D: NA; V: TRBV12-3/TRBV12-4; J: TRBJ1-1; CDR3: CASSWFRRGSNTEAFF; DNA: TGTGCCAGCAGTTGGTTTAGGAGGGGATCGAACACTGAAGCTTTCTTT
size: NA; D: TRBD1; V: TRBV12-3/TRBV12-4; J: TRBJ1-1; CDR3: CASSRGPWYTEAFF; DNA: TGTGCCAGCAGCAGGGGGCCATGGTACACTGAAGCTTTCTTT
size: NA; D: NA; V: TRBV9; J: TRBJ1-2; CDR3: CASSVLSDPKGYTF; DNA: TGTGCCAGCAGCGTACTCTCGGATCCCAAGGGCTACACCTTC
size: few; D: TRBD2; V: TRBV25-1; J: TRBJ2-1; CDR3: CASTRTTSGGAGEQFF; DNA: TGTGCCAGCACTCGAACGACTAGCGGGGGGGCCGGTGAGCAGTTCTTC
size: NA; D: NA; V: TRBV7-2; J: TRBJ1-2; CDR3: CASNLGPGSYGYTF; DNA: TGTGCCAGCAACTTAGGACCAGGGTCCTATGGCTACACCTTC
size: few; D: TRBD1; V: TRBV6-2/TRBV6-3; J: TRBJ2-7; CDR3: CAGSTGNRYEQYF; DNA: TGTGCCGGATCGACAGGGAATAGGTACGAGCAGTACTTC
size: NA; D: TRBD1; V: TRBV5-1; J: TRBJ2-7; CDR3: CASSLGQGAALYEQYF; DNA: TGCGCCAGCAGCCTCGGACAGGGGGCCGCCCTCTACGAGCAGTACTTC
size: NA; D: NA; V: TRBV7-8; J: TRBJ2-1; CDR3: CASSLSGLDYRSSYNEQFF; DNA: TGTGCCAGCAGCTTATCAGGACTGGACTACCGGAGCTCCTACAATGAGCAGTTCTTC
size: NA; D: NA; V: TRBV28; J: TRBJ2-5; CDR3: CASSALGDQYF; DNA: TGTGCCAGCAGCGCCCTTGGGGACCAGTACTTC
size: NA; D: NA; V: TRBV24-1; J: TRBJ2-3; CDR3: CATSDRLTPGTDTQYF; DNA: TGTGCCACCAGTGATCGACTGACTCCTGGGACAGATACGCAGTATTTT
size: few; D: TRBD1; V: TRBV12-3/TRBV12-4; J: TRBJ2-2; CDR3: CASSDNRGDTGELFF; DNA: TGTGCCAGCAGTGACAACAGGGGTGACACCGGGGAGCTGTTTTTT
size: once; D: TRBD1; V: TRBV20-1; J: TRBJ2-3; CDR3: CSARERDRGSDTQYF; DNA: TGCAGTGCTAGAGAACGGGACAGGGGTTCAGATACGCAGTATTTT
size: NA; D: TRBD1; V: TRBV4-1; J: TRBJ1-5; CDR3: CASSNRGGQPQHF; DNA: TGCGCCAGCAGCAACAGGGGGGGTCAGCCCCAGCATTTT
size: few; D: NA; V: TRBV4-3; J: TRBJ1-6; CDR3: CASSQDDWGNSPLHF; DNA: TGCGCCAGCAGCCAAGACGACTGGGGGAATTCACCCCTCCACTTT
size: NA; D: NA; V: TRBV3-1; J: TRBJ2-7; CDR3: CASSQVSLDEQYF; DNA: TGTGCCAGCAGCCAAGTTTCGCTTGATGAGCAGTACTTC
size: few; D: NA; V: TRBV27; J: TRBJ2-7; CDR3: CASSLLGQPSYEQYF; DNA: TGTGCCAGCAGTTTATTGGGACAACCCTCCTACGAGCAGTACTTC
size: NA; D: NA; V: TRBV19; J: TRBJ2-3; CDR3: CTSSGADTQYF; DNA: TGTACCAGTAGTGGGGCCGATACGCAGTATTTT
size: NA; D: NA; V: TRBV7-6; J: TRBJ2-5; CDR3: CASSLATPETQYF; DNA: TGTGCCAGCAGCTTAGCGACCCCGGAGACCCAGTACTTC
size: NA; D: TRBD2; V: TRBV20-1; J: TRBJ2-3; CDR3: CSAVAGGADTQYF; DNA: TGCAGTGCCGTAGCGGGGGGGGCAGATACGCAGTATTTT
size: NA; D: TRBD1; V: TRBV29-1; J: TRBJ2-1; CDR3: CSVGSGGRQFF; DNA: TGCAGCGTTGGATCAGGGGGAAGGCAGTTCTTC
size: few; D: TRBD2; V: TRBV10-2; J: TRBJ2-5; CDR3: CASRIAGDVTQYF; DNA: TGCGCCAGCAGAATAGCGGGAGATGTGACCCAGTACTTC
size: NA; D: NA; V: TRBV5-1; J: TRBJ2-6; CDR3: CASTAGLGTISGANVLTF; DNA: TGCGCCAGCACCGCCGGATTAGGGACAATCTCTGGGGCCAACGTCCTGACTTTC
size: NA; D: TRBD1; V: TRBV12-5; J: TRBJ2-7; CDR3: CASGFSSTGLSYEQYF; DNA: TGTGCTAGTGGTTTCTCCTCGACAGGGCTCTCCTACGAGCAGTACTTC
size: once; D: TRBD1; V: TRBV4-3; J: TRBJ2-1; CDR3: CASSQGQEINERFF; DNA: TGCGCCAGCAGCCAGGGACAGGAGATCAATGAGCGGTTCTTC
size: NA; D: TRBD1; V: TRBV12-3/TRBV12-4; J: TRBJ2-5; CDR3: CASSFAAGTGDQETQYF; DNA: TGTGCCAGCAGTTTCGCGGCCGGGACAGGGGACCAAGAGACCCAGTACTTC
size: NA; D: TRBD1; V: TRBV12-3/TRBV12-4; J: TRBJ2-3; CDR3: CASSLIGQGADTQYF; DNA: TGTGCCAGCAGTTTAATAGGACAGGGGGCAGATACGCAGTATTTT
size: NA; D: NA; V: TRBV20-1; J: TRBJ2-3; CDR3: CSARAGVRPDTQYF; DNA: TGCAGTGCTAGGGCTGGGGTTCGGCCAGATACGCAGTATTTT
size: NA; D: TRBD2; V: TRBV9; J: TRBJ2-3; CDR3: CASSVGVAGHTDTQYF; DNA: TGTGCCAGCAGCGTAGGAGTAGCGGGCCACACAGATACGCAGTATTTT
size: many; D: TRBD1; V: TRBV28; J: TRBJ2-7; CDR3: CASAGTGVKEQYF; DNA: TGTGCCAGCGCCGGGACAGGGGTTAAAGAGCAGTACTTC
size: NA; D: NA; V: TRBV7-8; J: TRBJ1-2; CDR3: CASSLYAAYGYTF; DNA: TGTGCCAGCAGCTTGTATGCAGCCTATGGCTACACCTTC